This TCR beta chain stems from a study of brain T cells in children with intractable seizures. Time point indicated: blood from clinic visit 5 months post-surgery; TSC patient then seizure free. Before surgery, patients took at least one anti-epileptic drug. Here immunoSEQ multiplex PCR was the method, and the copy in TCRdb shows in-frame clones only, minus some. The sample records under 400,000 clones, roughly 92% being singletons. This CDR3 has 16 residues. Germline trimming cut 1 base from V and 4 bases from J; bases unmatched to any gene: 11. Germline loops: CDR1 GTSNPN, CDR2 SVGIG (reference sequence).

This rearrangement joins TRBV30 to TRBJ2-5; 8 bases line up with TRBD1. This TCR was recovered from a boy under two years old with tuberous sclerosis and intractable seizures. The sequencing here drew on peripheral blood, taken roughly 5 months after surgery. CDR3 DNA sequence: TGTGCCTGGAGTGGTCTAGAGCAGGGGGCGAGAGAGACCCAGTACTTC. This sequence encodes CAWSGLEQGARETQYF.